The 22 T cell receptor beta chains listed next were all sequenced from one sample in a study of blood T cell repertoires in COVID-19. Sequencing used immunoSEQ multiplex PCR; TCRdb keeps in-frame clones, though not all of them. The table records roughly 190,000 clones, approximately 90% of them present only once. The sequencing input was peripheral blood. These receptors were collected from a man aged 25 to 40 with acute or convalescent COVID-19.

The rearrangement links TRBV28 to TRBJ1-5; TRBD1 aligns across 8 bases. V was clipped by 6 bases and J by 7 bases; unmatched bases: 8. Germline assignment: CDR1 MDHEN and CDR2 SYDVKM. The length of the CDR3 is 14 residues. The CDR3 is CASRLTGERQPQHF. The CDR3 nucleotides read TGTGCCAGCAGACTGACAGGGGAACGGCAGCCCCAGCATTTT. Variable domain in full (rest from reference TRBV28 and TRBJ1-5): DVKVTQSSRYLVKRTGEKVFLECVQDMDHENMFWYRQDPGLGLRLIYFSYDVKMKEKGDIPEGYSVSREKKERFSLILESASTNQTSMYLCASRLTGERQPQHFGDGTRLSIL.

The J gene is TRBJ2-6, the V gene TRBV24-1, with D possibly being TRBD1 (6 bases). Trimming removed 9 bases from V and 2 bases from J, with 22 bases in between. The germline V gene has CDR1 KGHDR and CDR2 SFDVKD. The CDR3 length is 18 residues. The CDR3 reads CATAPHAGVNPGANVLTF. The CDR3 coding sequence is TGTGCCACCGCTCCGCACGCAGGGGTGAATCCTGGGGCCAACGTCCTGACTTTC.

The chain is built from TRBV9 and TRBJ1-4; TRBD1 agrees at 7 bases. Germline V lookup: CDR1 SGDLS, CDR2 YYNGEE. The CDR3 spans 16 residues. V shed 0 bases and J 5 bases; nucleotides not matched to a gene: 7. CDR3 nucleotides: TGTGCCAGCAGCGTAGATGGGGACAGCCGGAATGAAAAACTGTTTTTT. Translated, it gives CASSVDGDSRNEKLFF.

The chain links TRBV11-2 to TRBJ2-2; TRBD2 agrees at 13 bases. V gave up 4 bases and J gave up 5 bases; unmatched junction bases: 10. Germline V gene sequence: CDR1 SGHAT, CDR2 FQNNGV. There are 18 residues in the CDR3. The CDR3 DNA follows: TGTGCCAGCAGCTCTGGACTAGCGGGAGAATTATGGACCGGGGAGCTGTTTTTT. Translation: CASSSGLAGELWTGELFF.

V is TRBV19 and J is TRBJ1-1; no definite D call. The CDR3 contains 12 residues. Germline loops: CDR1 LNHDA, CDR2 SQIVND (reference sequence). V lost 7 bases and J 4 bases, leaving 10 bases between the germline ends. The chain's CDR3 is CASTGETTEAFF. The CDR3 DNA reads TGTGCCAGTACCGGGGAGACCACTGAAGCTTTCTTT.

The rearrangement uses TRBV28 and TRBJ1-3, with D possibly TRBD1 on 6 matching bases. Per the germline V gene, CDR1 is MDHEN and CDR2 is SYDVKM. The ends were cut back, 3 bases at V and 1 base at J, with 7 bases in the middle. The CDR3 length is 14 residues. The DNA for the CDR3 is TGTGCCAGCAGTTTGGGACAATCTGGAAACACCATATATTTT. This translates into CASSLGQSGNTIYF.

The genes are TRBV19 and TRBJ1-1; perhaps TRBD1 as D (6 bases). Trimming cost V 6 bases and J 4 bases, with 12 bases left between them. The V gene's germline CDR1 is LNHDA and CDR2 SQIVND (reference sequence). The CDR3 runs to 13 residues. Written as DNA, the CDR3 is TGTGCCAGTAGCAAGGGACACCGCACTGAAGCTTTCTTT. Amino acid sequence: CASSKGHRTEAFF.

This chain uses TRBV19 with TRBJ1-3; a weak D match, TRBD1 (5 bases). This CDR3 region has 14 residues. V was trimmed by 5 bases and J by 3 bases, leaving 11 bases between them. Germline-derived CDR1 and CDR2 are LNHDA and SQIVND (reference sequence). CDR3 in amino acids: CASSPQGNGNTIYF. The CDR3 nucleotides read TGTGCCAGTAGTCCTCAGGGTAATGGAAACACCATATATTTT.

The rearrangement uses TRBV3-1 (or the pseudogene TRBV3-2) and TRBJ1-2; D is possibly TRBD1 (6 bases). CDR1 and CDR2 (germline): LGHDT, YNNKEL (reference sequence). This CDR3 has 16 residues. Deletions cut 3 bases from V and 0 bases from J, with 14 bases between. CDR3 coding DNA: TGTGCCAGCAGCCAGTCATACAGGGCAGCTAACTATGGCTACACCTTC. Amino acid sequence: CASSQSYRAANYGYTF.

V is TRBV27 and J is TRBJ1-2; 7 bases align to TRBD1. CDR1 is MNHEY, CDR2 SMNVEV, per germline (reference sequence). This CDR3 has 15 amino acids. After removal of 5 bases from V and 2 bases from J, the junction contained 8 bases not matched to a gene. CDR3 nucleotides: TGTGCCAGCAGTCAAGGCACAGGGGCAAACTATGGCTACACCTTC. Its translation is CASSQGTGANYGYTF.

The chain joins TRBV4-1 to TRBJ1-1, with no clear D. The CDR3 is 14 amino acids. Per germline, CDR1 MGHRA and CDR2 YSYEKL. The V end was cut by 1 base, the J end by 3 bases, with 9 bases between. The CDR3 protein is CASSQARYDTEAFF. For the CDR3, the DNA is TGCGCCAGCAGCCAAGCCAGGTACGACACTGAAGCTTTCTTT.

Of note for this clone: Other DNA variants within this sample encode the same CDR3. The gene calls are TRBV6-5 and TRBJ1-5; 7 bases are a match to TRBD1. In germline, CDR1 is MNHEY, CDR2 SVGAGI. CDR3 length: 14 amino acids. The V gene end was trimmed by 5 bases and the J gene end by 4 bases; junction bases not matched to a gene: 5. CDR3 protein: CASSRDSLNQPQHF. CDR3 sequence (DNA): TGTGCCAGCAGTAGGGACAGTCTGAATCAGCCCCAGCATTTT.

As concerns this clone: One junction end does not reproduce the germline sequence, and a read error may be involved. The J gene is TRBJ2-3, the V gene TRBV6-5; 10 nucleotides agree with TRBD2. In germline, CDR1 is MNHEY, CDR2 SVGAGI. The CDR3 is made up of 15 amino acids. CDR3 sequence (DNA): TGTGCCAGCAGTTCACGGACTAGCGGCACAAATACGCAGTATTTT. Protein: CASSSRTSGTNTQYF.

The CDR3 sequence is CASSIGTGVNIQYF. DNA of the CDR3: TGTGCCAGCAGTATCGGGACAGGGGTCAACATTCAGTACTTC. V and J are TRBV28 and TRBJ2-4, with TRBD1 matching over 10 bases. Germline CDR1 is MDHEN and CDR2 is SYDVKM. The V and J ends lost 5 bases and 7 bases, in that order; junction bases with no gene match: 5. The CDR3 runs to 14 residues.

This chain connects TRBV28 to TRBJ2-7, with TRBD1 matching over 10 bases. V was pared by 6 bases and J by 4 bases, with 3 bases of the junction left unmatched. This CDR3 has 13 amino acids. The germline gives CDR1 MDHEN, CDR2 SYDVKM. The CDR3 sequence is CASRPGQGYEQYF. DNA of the CDR3: TGTGCCAGCAGGCCGGGACAGGGGTACGAGCAGTACTTC.

This clone was seen a few times. The chain carries TRBV3-1 (or the pseudogene TRBV3-2) and TRBJ1-1; maybe TRBD1 (6 bases). The CDR3 has 13 amino acids. The ends were cut back, 6 bases at V and 7 bases at J, with 15 bases in the middle. The germline V gene has CDR1 LGHDT and CDR2 YNNKEL (reference sequence). DNA for the CDR3: TGTGCCAGCAGGGGAGGGGGAGGGGGTGAAGCTTTCTTT. Translating gives CASRGGGGGEAFF.

As for this clone: Within the sample, other DNA sequences also encode this same CDR3. The chain is built from TRBV19 and TRBJ1-5; no clear D. V was trimmed by 3 bases and J by 4 bases, leaving 10 bases between them. Per the germline V gene, CDR1 is LNHDA and CDR2 is SQIVND (reference sequence). The CDR3 covers 14 residues. The CDR3, as DNA: TGTGCCAGTAGTATTATGTCCGGGAATCAGCCCCAGCATTTT. It translates to CASSIMSGNQPQHF.

The chain combines TRBV28 with TRBJ1-2; 7 nucleotides match TRBD1. The CDR3 spans 16 residues. Germline V gene data show CDR1 as MDHEN and CDR2 as SYDVKM. J was trimmed by 3 bases and V by 6 bases; bases with no gene match: 13. The DNA for the CDR3 is TGTGCCAGCAGCTCCCCCCTGCAAGGGGGCTACTATGGCTACACCTTC. Residues: CASSSPLQGGYYGYTF.

The CDR3 region has the DNA TGTGCCAGCAGGTCAAACCTCCGGGACAGGCCCTACGAGCAGTACTTC. Protein sequence: CASRSNLRDRPYEQYF. J is TRBJ2-7 and V is TRBV28, with 8 positions matching TRBD1. V shed 6 bases, J shed 2 bases, and the junction held 12 bases outside the gene matches. This CDR3 is built from 16 residues. The germline V gene encodes CDR1 MDHEN and CDR2 SYDVKM. The full variable domain, in which reference TRBV28 and TRBJ2-7 provide the parts outside the CDR3, is DVKVTQSSRYLVKRTGEKVFLECVQDMDHENMFWYRQDPGLGLRLIYFSYDVKMKEKGDIPEGYSVSREKKERFSLILESASTNQTSMYLCASRSNLRDRPYEQYFGPGTRLTVT.

The rearrangement links TRBV5-1 to TRBJ2-7, with TRBD2 matching 9 bases. The trim removed 0 bases at V and 3 bases at J, leaving 4 bases unmatched. The CDR3 spans 15 residues. Germline CDR1 is SGHRS and CDR2 is YFSETQ. CDR3 residues: CASSLAAGGVYEQYF. Written as DNA, the CDR3 is TGCGCCAGCAGCTTGGCGGCGGGAGGGGTCTACGAGCAGTACTTC.

The chain carries TRBV3-1 (or the pseudogene TRBV3-2) and TRBJ1-2; D is possibly TRBD1 (5 bases). V lost 5 bases and J 4 bases, leaving 14 bases between the germline ends. Germline loops: CDR1 LGHDT, CDR2 YNNKEL (reference sequence). CDR3 size: 14 residues. The CDR3: CASSVGEGLYGYTF. Here the CDR3 DNA reads TGTGCCAGCAGCGTAGGGGAGGGTCTCTATGGCTACACCTTC.

The rearrangement joins TRBV29-1 to TRBJ2-1; 12 bases line up with TRBD2. V lost 7 bases to trimming and J lost 5 bases; unmatched junction nucleotides: 9. This CDR3 is 15 amino acids long. CDR1 is SQVTM and CDR2 is ANQGSEA in the germline V gene. CDR3 nucleotides: TGCAGCGCCCTACCACTAGCGGGAGGTAACAATGAGCAGTTCTTC. Its protein product is CSALPLAGGNNEQFF.